This passage covers 23 T cell receptor beta chains from one sample sequenced in a study of PD-1 blockade in classical Hodgkin lymphoma (dated by TCRdb to the early 2020s). This specimen's time point label, per the study, means: cycle 4 day 1 (C4D1), after more than five weeks of nivolumab. All trial patients had relapsed after autologous stem cell transplantation, with cohorts A, B and C differing in prior brentuximab vedotin exposure. Libraries were made using the immunoSEQ multiplex PCR assay. Here the immuneACCESS table is served through TCRdb, limited to in-frame sequences with V and J called. Missing clones are a known gap in these copies; in checked studies unresolved V genes cover under half, and the rest lacks a known reason. The sample table lists some 4,600 clones, approximately 67% of them with a count of one. The ten top clones hold around 28% of the sample. The sequenced sample was peripheral blood mononuclear cells (PBMCs), obtained before the fourth cycle of nivolumab. The receptors originated from a human donor with classical Hodgkin lymphoma.

The rearrangement links TRBV9 to TRBJ2-1; D ambiguous. Germline CDR1 is SGDLS and CDR2 is YYNGEE. Trimming pared 0 bases from V and 10 bases from J, leaving 17 bases between. The CDR3 is 15 residues long. CDR3 bases: TGTGCCAGCAGCGTAGCTACGGTGGGCGGTATGGAGCAGTTCTTC. Its translation is CASSVATVGGMEQFF.

The chain recombines TRBV7-2 with TRBJ2-1, with TRBD2 identical over 12 bases. CDR1 and CDR2 (germline): SGHTA, FQGNSA. This CDR3 contains 16 residues. With 5 bases clipped from V and 4 bases from J, the junction kept 6 bases outside the gene matches. As DNA, the CDR3 is TGTGCCAGCAGCATTACCGGGACTAGCGGGTACAATGAGCAGTTCTTC. Translating gives CASSITGTSGYNEQFF.

The rearrangement uses TRBV19 and TRBJ1-5, with a tentative D call TRBD1 (6 bases). The CDR3 contains 14 residues. V gave up 9 bases and J gave up 7 bases, with 19 bases separating them. Germline V CDR1 and CDR2: LNHDA, SQIVND (reference sequence). CDR3 sequence: CASRAGVARQPQHF. CDR3 coding DNA: TGTGCCAGCCGTGCAGGGGTAGCAAGACAGCCCCAGCATTTT. Drawing the rest from reference TRBV19 and TRBJ1-5, the complete variable domain is DGGITQSPKYLFRKEGQNVTLSCEQNLNHDAMYWYRQDPGQGLRLIYYSQIVNDFQKGDIAEGYSVSREKKESFPLTVTSAQKNPTAFYLCASRAGVARQPQHFGDGTRLSIL.

V gene TRBV29-1 combines with J gene TRBJ2-7, with D possibly being TRBD1 (6 bases). The CDR3 has 13 residues. Trimming removed 8 bases from V and 0 bases from J, with 14 bases in between. Per the germline V gene, CDR1 is SQVTM and CDR2 is ANQGSEA. CDR3 in DNA: TGCAGCACATGGGACACAAACTCCTACGAGCAGTACTTC. Its protein product is CSTWDTNSYEQYF.

The genes are TRBV6-5 and TRBJ2-7; D ambiguous. This CDR3 has 15 amino acids. The V gene's germline CDR1 is MNHEY and CDR2 SVGAGI. V lost 4 bases to trimming and J lost 4 bases, with 17 bases between them. The CDR3 sequence: CASSSDDRAPYEQYF. The CDR3 coding sequence is TGTGCCAGCAGTTCGGACGACCGGGCCCCTTACGAGCAGTACTTC.

About this clone itself: One end of the junction is discordant with germline, which a read error may explain. This chain joins TRBV6-5 and TRBJ2-5; D is unclear. The CDR3 runs to 11 residues. In germline, CDR1 is MNHEY, CDR2 SVGAGI. The CDR3 DNA is TGTGCCAGCAGTTACCACGAGACCCAGTACTTC. This gives the protein CASSYHETQYF.

This chain links TRBV4-2 with TRBJ2-3, with 9 nucleotides matching TRBD2. The ends lost 1 base at V and 5 bases at J; junction bases unmatched: 7. Per germline, CDR1 LGHNA and CDR2 YNFKEQ. The CDR3 extends over 16 amino acids. In nucleotides, the CDR3 is TGTGCCAGCAGCCAAGGCCCAGCGGGAGGAAAAGATACGCAGTATTTT. Protein product: CASSQGPAGGKDTQYF.

The V and J genes are TRBV28 and TRBJ2-3; weak D call: TRBD1 (6 bases). V lost 2 bases to trimming and J lost 0 bases, with 30 bases between them. The CDR3 totals 22 residues. The germline CDR1 and CDR2 sequences are MDHEN and SYDVKM. CDR3 nucleotide sequence: TGTGCCAGCAGTTTAGTTTTTTCGTGGGCAGGGGTTGGAAAGTCAAGCACAGATACGCAGTATTTT. It yields the protein CASSLVFSWAGVGKSSTDTQYF.

The rearrangement links TRBV27 to TRBJ2-6; D is ambiguous. The CDR3 is 15 residues long. The V gene's germline CDR1 is MNHEY and CDR2 SMNVEV (reference sequence). V was shortened by 8 bases and J by 1 base, with 12 bases between the two germline ends. CDR3 sequence: CASCSIGSGANVLTF. The CDR3 DNA reads TGTGCCAGCTGTTCTATTGGTTCTGGGGCCAACGTCCTGACTTTC.

The chain uses TRBV27 and TRBJ2-5; D remains ambiguous. Trimming removed 5 bases at V and 2 bases at J, with 12 bases between. This CDR3 spans 14 amino acids. Germline CDR1 MNHEY, CDR2 SMNVEV (reference sequence). The CDR3 loop reads CASSPLFLQETQYF. CDR3 DNA sequence: TGTGCCAGCAGTCCCCTATTCCTACAAGAGACCCAGTACTTC.

CDR3 in amino acids: CASSYGNSYEQYF. In nucleotides, the CDR3 is TGTGCCAGCAGTTACGGGAACTCCTACGAGCAGTACTTC. The gene calls are TRBV6-5 and TRBJ2-7; D is unclear. V lost 2 bases and J lost 0, with 5 bases in between. The CDR3 extends over 13 amino acids. Germline V gene sequence: CDR1 MNHEY, CDR2 SVGAGI.

The chain employs TRBV27 and TRBJ1-1, with 8 bases lining up with TRBD1. The CDR3 is made up of 16 amino acids. V lost 2 bases to trimming and J lost 3 bases; unmatched junction nucleotides: 8. Germline-derived CDR1 and CDR2 are MNHEY and SMNVEV (reference sequence). The CDR3 reads CASSLQGAKGDTEAFF. The CDR3 DNA is TGTGCCAGCAGTTTACAGGGGGCTAAGGGGGACACTGAAGCTTTCTTT.

The V call is TRBV28, the J call TRBJ2-3; D perhaps matches TRBD1 (6 bases). Trimming removed 6 bases at V and 0 bases at J, with 7 bases between. Per germline, CDR1 MDHEN and CDR2 SYDVKM. This CDR3 is built from 13 residues. This CDR3 is CASRDSSTDTQYF. In DNA, the CDR3 is TGTGCCAGCAGGGACAGTAGCACAGATACGCAGTATTTT. The entire variable domain, with the rest obtained from reference TRBV28 and TRBJ2-3, is as follows: DVKVTQSSRYLVKRTGEKVFLECVQDMDHENMFWYRQDPGLGLRLIYFSYDVKMKEKGDIPEGYSVSREKKERFSLILESASTNQTSMYLCASRDSSTDTQYFGPGTRLTVL.

This sequence joins TRBV20-1 and TRBJ2-1; no definite D call. Between the trimmed V and J ends, which lost 5 bases and 8 bases, there was a span of 10 bases. The CDR3 runs to 11 residues. Germline-derived CDR1 and CDR2 are DFQATT and SNEGSKA (reference sequence). The CDR3 DNA sequence: TGCAGTGCTTTCAGTCAATATGAGCAGTTCTTC. This gives the protein CSAFSQYEQFF.

To note about this clone: A read error may produce the germline difference seen at one junction end. The chain joins TRBV27 to TRBJ2-7; 8 nucleotides align to TRBD2. The CDR3 extends over 14 amino acids. Germline assignment: CDR1 MNHEY and CDR2 SMNVEV (reference sequence). The DNA for the CDR3 is TGTGCCAGCACCTCCCGGCAGACCGGGAGGGAGCTGTACTTC. Translated, it gives CASTSRQTGRELYF.

The V and J genes are TRBV18 and TRBJ2-3, with 12 bases fitting TRBD1. CDR3 size: 15 residues. Germline values: CDR1 KGHSH, CDR2 LQKENI. The trim removed 4 bases at V and 4 bases at J, leaving 3 bases unmatched. CDR3 DNA sequence: TGTGCCAGCTCACGTGGGACAGGGGGCGCAGATACGCAGTATTTT. Residues: CASSRGTGGADTQYF.

This clone has a handful of counts. Other nucleotide sequences from this sample produce the same CDR3. This rearrangement joins TRBV18 to TRBJ2-3; D unresolved. Trimming left V 3 bases short and J 0 bases short, with 4 bases between. Germline values: CDR1 KGHSH, CDR2 LQKENI. This CDR3 region has 13 residues. Here the CDR3 DNA reads TGTGCCAGCTCACCGAGCAGCACAGATACGCAGTATTTT. Amino acid sequence: CASSPSSTDTQYF.

A few counts support this clone. This chain links TRBV5-5 with TRBJ2-4, with a possible D match to TRBD1 (5 bases). Per the germline V gene, CDR1 is SGHKS and CDR2 is YYEKEE (reference sequence). V was shortened by 3 bases and J by 9 bases, with 7 bases between the two germline ends. This CDR3 spans 11 amino acids. CDR3 DNA: TGTGCCAGCAGCTCCCAGGGCATTCAGTACTTC. It translates to CASSSQGIQYF. The variable domain in full, with the rest retrieved from reference TRBV5-5 and TRBJ2-4, is DAGVTQSPTHLIKTRGQQVTLRCSPISGHKSVSWYQQVLGQGPQFIFQYYEKEERGRGNFPDRFSARQFPNYSSELNVNALLLGDSALYLCASSSQGIQYFGAGTRLSVL.

The CDR3 loop is CASSHYNEQFF. As DNA, the CDR3 is TGCGCCAGCAGCCACTATAATGAGCAGTTCTTC. This sequence joins TRBV4-1 and TRBJ2-1; no definite D call. Trimming removed 3 bases from V and 7 bases from J, with 4 bases in between. From germline, CDR1 is MGHRA and CDR2 YSYEKL. The CDR3 is 11 amino acids.

The chain employs TRBV6-6 and TRBJ1-6; perhaps TRBD1 as D (5 bases). V dropped 5 bases and J dropped 10 bases, with 18 bases sitting between them. This CDR3 comprises 15 residues. The V gene's germline CDR1 is MNHNY and CDR2 SVGAGI (reference sequence). CDR3 amino acids: CASSPPAAGNSPLHF. In nucleotides, the CDR3 is TGTGCCAGCAGTCCCCCAGCCGCAGGGAACTCACCCCTCCACTTT.

In its sample, this clone was seen a few times. The V call is TRBV7-2, the J call TRBJ2-5; no clear D gene. This CDR3 is built from 13 residues. Germline V gene lookup returns CDR1 SGHTA and CDR2 FQGNSA. V dropped 4 bases and J dropped 5 bases, with 11 bases sitting between them. The CDR3 spells CASSSAYRETQYF. The CDR3 nucleotides are TGTGCCAGCAGCTCCGCGTATAGGGAGACCCAGTACTTC.

This chain links TRBV19 with TRBJ2-2; no reliable D call. Trimming removed 1 base at V and 5 bases at J, with 11 bases between. CDR3 size: 15 residues. From germline, CDR1 is LNHDA and CDR2 SQIVND (reference sequence). CDR3 sequence: CASSIGTWGTGELFF. As DNA, the CDR3 is TGTGCCAGTAGTATAGGTACTTGGGGAACCGGGGAGCTGTTTTTT.

The rearrangement joins TRBV28 to TRBJ1-5; 7 bases line up with TRBD1. This CDR3 has 15 residues. Germline assignment: CDR1 MDHEN and CDR2 SYDVKM. V trimming: 5 bases; J trimming: 1 base; junction bases outside the gene matches: 5. Here the CDR3 reads CASSRRGLSNQPQHF. In DNA form, the CDR3 reads TGTGCCAGCAGTAGGAGGGGGCTAAGCAATCAGCCCCAGCATTTT.